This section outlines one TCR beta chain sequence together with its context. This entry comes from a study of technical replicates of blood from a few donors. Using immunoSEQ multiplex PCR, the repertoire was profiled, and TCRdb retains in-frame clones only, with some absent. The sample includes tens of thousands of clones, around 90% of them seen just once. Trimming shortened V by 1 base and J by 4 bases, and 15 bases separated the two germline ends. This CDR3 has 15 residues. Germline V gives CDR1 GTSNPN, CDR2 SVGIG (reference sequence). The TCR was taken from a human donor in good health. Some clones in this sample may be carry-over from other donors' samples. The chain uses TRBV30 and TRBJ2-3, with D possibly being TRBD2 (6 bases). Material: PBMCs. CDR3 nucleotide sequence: TGTGCCTGGAGTGGAGGTCACCGGGAGCCAGATACGCAGTATTTT. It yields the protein CAWSGGHREPDTQYF.